This T cell receptor (beta chain) was obtained from a study of blood T cell repertoires in COVID-19. About the study: Italy, Spain and the United States were the sources of the convalescent and acute COVID-19 samples.

The germline CDR1 and CDR2 sequences are LGHDT and YNNKEL (reference sequence). The CDR3 has 17 amino acids. V shed 3 bases and J 4 bases; nucleotides not matched to a gene: 13. Per the authors' pipeline: Amplification with reference gene primers provided the estimates of nucleated cell counts. Generated by immunoSEQ multiplex PCR, the TCRdb table keeps only in-frame clones and is missing some. V, J and clone size reflect that table, while D and trimming were determined from the DNA. The sample yields about 260,000 clones, around 80% seen once. The TCR originated in a man aged 30 to 45 with acute COVID-19. The gene calls are TRBV3-1 (or the pseudogene TRBV3-2) and TRBJ2-7; 9 positions agree with TRBD1. The source material was PBMCs or T cells enriched from blood (not recorded which). The chain's CDR3 is CASSHPIRDREPYEQYV. The CDR3 region has the DNA TGTGCCAGCAGCCATCCTATTCGGGACAGGGAACCTTACGAGCAGTACGTC.